A single sample gave rise to the 30 T cell receptor beta chains below, sequenced in a study of T cell changes during pregnancy in multiple sclerosis. The repertoire was sequenced with immunoSEQ multiplex PCR; TCRdb's copy has only in-frame clones and lacks some. This table has 50,000 to 65,000 clones, around 91% appearing once. The material was peripheral blood, obtained after pregnancy. These receptors were collected from a female donor with multiple sclerosis, enrolled in a pregnancy study.

This chain uses TRBV11-3 with TRBJ2-5, with D possibly TRBD1 on 6 matching bases. From germline, CDR1 is SGHNT and CDR2 YENEEA. The CDR3 runs 14 residues. V was cut by 6 bases and J by 5 bases, with 16 bases left in between. CDR3 sequence: CASSVGGFAETQYF. In DNA form, the CDR3 reads TGTGCCAGCAGTGTAGGGGGATTTGCGGAGACCCAGTACTTC.

V is TRBV30 and J is TRBJ2-6, with unresolved D. The V gene lost 2 bases and the J gene lost 0 bases, with 11 bases spanning the gap. Germline CDR1 reads GTSNPN; CDR2 reads SVGIG (reference sequence). This CDR3 spans 16 amino acids. CDR3 DNA: TGTGCCTGGAGTCGCCGAATAGACTCTGGGGCCAACGTCCTGACTTTC. Its translation is CAWSRRIDSGANVLTF.

This chain links TRBV5-4 with TRBJ1-2; D ambiguous. The length of the CDR3 is 12 residues. The V gene's germline CDR1 is SGHNT and CDR2 YYREEE (reference sequence). CDR3 residues: CASGRLFYGYTF. The CDR3 nucleotides read TGTGCGAGCGGCAGACTTTTCTATGGCTACACCTTC.

This rearrangement joins TRBV11-2 to TRBJ2-7, with 8 bases lining up with TRBD1. V lost 5 bases and J lost 0; bases outside the gene matches: 9. The CDR3 consists of 16 residues. Germline loops: CDR1 SGHAT, CDR2 FQNNGV. The CDR3 protein is CASSRDRGMGSYEQYF. CDR3 coding DNA: TGTGCCAGCAGCCGAGACAGGGGCATGGGCTCCTACGAGCAGTACTTC. Filled out from reference TRBV11-2 and TRBJ2-7, the complete variable domain reads EAGVAQSPRYKIIEKRQSVAFWCNPISGHATLYWYQQILGQGPKLLIQFQNNGVVDDSQLPKDRFSAERLKGVDSTLKIQPAKLEDSAVYLCASSRDRGMGSYEQYFGPGTRLTVT.

The chain recombines TRBV27 with TRBJ1-1; maybe TRBD1 (5 bases). The CDR3 contains 13 residues. In germline, CDR1 is MNHEY, CDR2 SMNVEV (reference sequence). The ends were cut back, 2 bases at V and 1 base at J, with 5 bases in the middle. The CDR3 loop is CASSLGQNTEAFF. In DNA form, the CDR3 reads TGTGCCAGCAGTTTAGGACAGAACACTGAAGCTTTCTTT.

In this sample, this clone turned up once. The CDR3 is CASSQGQGRDTEAFF. DNA of the CDR3: TGTGCCAGCTCGCAAGGCCAGGGGCGGGACACTGAAGCTTTCTTT. The chain links TRBV18 to TRBJ1-1; weak D call: TRBD1 (6 bases). V was trimmed by 6 bases and J by 3 bases, leaving 17 bases between them. Germline V CDR1 and CDR2: KGHSH, LQKENI. The CDR3 length is 15 residues.

The genes are TRBV2 and TRBJ1-1; 7 nucleotides agree with TRBD1. Trimming at V came to 4 bases and at J to 1 base, leaving 0 bases not matched to a gene. The CDR3 spans 13 residues. From germline, CDR1 is SNHLY and CDR2 FYNNEI. CDR3 loop: CASSGQGNTEAFF. The CDR3 region has the DNA TGTGCCAGCAGTGGACAGGGGAACACTGAAGCTTTCTTT.

This clone has just one count. The CDR3: CASSKRDRGAEDEQFF. Written as DNA, the CDR3 is TGTGCCAGCAGCAAAAGGGACAGGGGAGCCGAGGATGAGCAGTTCTTC. This chain connects TRBV9 to TRBJ2-1; 10 bases map to TRBD1. The CDR3 is 16 residues long. Germline V CDR1 and CDR2: SGDLS, YYNGEE. The V and J ends lost 4 bases and 8 bases, in that order; junction bases with no gene match: 12. Based on the CDR3 plus reference TRBV9 and TRBJ2-1, the full variable domain is DSGVTQTPKHLITATGQRVTLRCSPRSGDLSVYWYQQSLDQGLQFLIQYYNGEERAKGNILERFSAQQFPDLHSELNLSSLELGDSALYFCASSKRDRGAEDEQFFGPGTRLTVL.

The rearrangement links TRBV7-2 to TRBJ2-1, with TRBD1 matching over 10 bases. V lost 5 bases and J lost 15; bases outside the gene matches: 16. Looked up from germline, CDR1 is SGHTA and CDR2 is FQGNSA. This CDR3 contains 15 residues. Written as DNA, the CDR3 is TGTGCCAGCAGCCCGAACACCGGGACAGGGGCCGCTCTGTTCTTC. Translating it yields CASSPNTGTGAALFF.

The chain combines TRBV4-1 with TRBJ2-7; D remains unclear. V lost 4 bases, J lost 0 bases, and 7 bases lay in between. Germline V lookup: CDR1 MGHRA, CDR2 YSYEKL. CDR3 length: 13 amino acids. This CDR3 reads CASSRQVSYEQYF. The CDR3 nucleotides are TGCGCCAGCAGCCGCCAGGTCTCCTACGAGCAGTACTTC.

V usage is TRBV5-4 and J usage is TRBJ1-1; D not resolved. V was cut by 4 bases and J by 7 bases, with 17 bases left in between. Germline V gives CDR1 SGHNT, CDR2 YYREEE (reference sequence). This CDR3 comprises 14 residues. CDR3 sequence (DNA): TGTGCCAGCAGCCGCCGGACTGGGGAGCTTGAAGCTTTCTTT. It codes for CASSRRTGELEAFF. The variable domain in full, completed from reference TRBV5-4 and TRBJ1-1, reads ETGVTQSPTHLIKTRGQQVTLRCSSQSGHNTVSWYQQALGQGPQFIFQYYREEENGRGNFPPRFSGLQFPNYSSELNVNALELDDSALYLCASSRRTGELEAFFGQGTRLTVV.

In this sample, this clone turned up once. The chain joins TRBV25-1 to TRBJ2-7; 9 nucleotides align to TRBD1. CDR3 length: 16 amino acids. The germline V gene has CDR1 MGHDK and CDR2 SYGVNS. Trimming took 4 bases from V and 3 from J; bases not matched to a gene: 10. The CDR3 spells CASSVAPGTGFYEQYF. In nucleotides, the CDR3 is TGTGCCAGCAGTGTTGCCCCCGGGACAGGGTTCTACGAGCAGTACTTC.

The chain couples TRBV6-1 to TRBJ1-2; 7 bases line up with TRBD1. CDR3 length equals 18 residues. CDR1 is MNHNS and CDR2 is SASEGT in the germline V gene. V trimming: 1 base; J trimming: 5 bases; junction bases outside the gene matches: 16. CDR3 nucleotides: TGTGCCAGCAGTGAAGATCTAGGAGGGTGGACAGGCCGGTATGGCTACACCTTC. Translation: CASSEDLGGWTGRYGYTF.

This chain joins TRBV18 and TRBJ1-6; D not certain. The CDR3 is made up of 16 amino acids. Trimming removed 3 bases at V and 5 bases at J, with 14 bases between. Per germline, CDR1 KGHSH and CDR2 LQKENI. CDR3 protein: CASSPFGSRNNSPLHF. CDR3 coding DNA: TGTGCCAGCTCACCTTTTGGGAGTCGGAATAATTCACCCCTCCACTTT.

The gene calls are TRBV5-6 and TRBJ1-1, with D maybe TRBD1 (6 bases). Deletions cut 4 bases from V and 1 base from J, with 8 bases between. The CDR3 is 13 residues long. Germline CDR1 reads SGHDT; CDR2 reads YYEEEE. The CDR3: CASSGQRNTEAFF. The CDR3, as DNA: TGTGCCAGCAGCGGACAGAGGAACACTGAAGCTTTCTTT.

The rearrangement links TRBV10-3 to TRBJ2-7; D possibly corresponds to TRBD2 (5 bases). CDR1 is ENHRY and CDR2 is SYGVKD in the germline V gene. Trimming cost V 6 bases and J 3 bases, with 12 bases left between them. The CDR3 extends over 13 amino acids. CDR3 coding DNA: TGTGCCATCAGCCCCACTAGTGACTACGAGCAGTACTTC. This gives the protein CAISPTSDYEQYF.

The chain employs TRBV19 and TRBJ1-2; 7 positions match TRBD1. CDR3 length equals 14 residues. The V segment lost 3 bases and the J segment 3 bases; nucleotides outside the gene matches: 4. The V gene's germline CDR1 is LNHDA and CDR2 SQIVND (reference sequence). The CDR3 protein is CASSMDRPHYGYTF. In DNA form, the CDR3 reads TGTGCCAGTAGTATGGACAGGCCCCACTATGGCTACACCTTC.

The chain links TRBV19 to TRBJ2-3, with a possible D match to TRBD1 (6 bases). CDR1 and CDR2 from the germline V gene are LNHDA and SQIVND (reference sequence). Between the trimmed V and J ends, which lost 3 bases and 6 bases, there was a span of 16 bases. The CDR3 is 15 residues long. The DNA of the CDR3 is TGTGCCAGTAGTATGGGACCACAGGGAACGGATACGCAGTATTTT. It yields the protein CASSMGPQGTDTQYF.

The J gene is TRBJ1-5, the V gene TRBV9; D possibly corresponds to TRBD1 (6 bases). In germline, CDR1 is SGDLS, CDR2 YYNGEE. The CDR3 totals 13 residues. The V gene lost 6 bases and the J gene lost 6 bases, with 13 bases spanning the gap. The DNA for the CDR3 is TGTGCCAGCAATCAGGGGTGGGGTCAGCCCCAGCATTTT. Encoded protein: CASNQGWGQPQHF. The full variable domain, with the rest looked up from reference TRBV9 and TRBJ1-5, is DSGVTQTPKHLITATGQRVTLRCSPRSGDLSVYWYQQSLDQGLQFLIQYYNGEERAKGNILERFSAQQFPDLHSELNLSSLELGDSALYFCASNQGWGQPQHFGDGTRLSIL.

The rearrangement uses TRBV5-1 and TRBJ1-1; the D gene is possibly TRBD1 (5 bases). The germline gives CDR1 SGHRS, CDR2 YFSETQ. The V end lost 4 bases, the J end lost 1 base, and 8 bases lay between the germline ends. This CDR3 spans 13 amino acids. CDR3 region: CASSRDRNTEAFF. Written as DNA, the CDR3 is TGCGCCAGCAGCAGAGACAGGAACACTGAAGCTTTCTTT.

The chain carries TRBV7-8 and TRBJ2-7, with TRBD2 as a possible D gene (5 bases). This CDR3 has 12 residues. Germline loops: CDR1 SGHVS, CDR2 FQNEAQ. The V end was cut by 5 bases, the J end by 6 bases, with 11 bases between. Here the CDR3 DNA reads TGTGCCAGCAGCCGCGGGCCGGCCGAGCAGTACTTC. Amino acids: CASSRGPAEQYF.

This clone has just one count. V is TRBV27 and J is TRBJ2-7, with 7 bases aligning to TRBD2. V was pared by 5 bases and J by 9 bases, with 13 bases of the junction left unmatched. Germline CDR1 reads MNHEY; CDR2 reads SMNVEV (reference sequence). This CDR3 contains 14 residues. DNA of the CDR3: TGTGCCAGCAGTCCAGGGAGGGTTGTTAGTAGGCAGTACTTC. This codes for CASSPGRVVSRQYF.

The chain joins TRBV21-1 to TRBJ1-6; TRBD1 is the table's D call, not checked against the DNA. TRBV21-1 corresponds to a pseudogene. This CDR3 is 14 amino acids long. CDR3 region: CASSKGTGGSPLHF. CDR3 DNA sequence: TGTGCCAGCAGCAAAGGGACAGGGGGCTCACCCCTCCACTTT.

The chain is built from TRBV9 and TRBJ2-1; TRBD2 matches 8 bases. In germline, CDR1 is SGDLS, CDR2 YYNGEE. The CDR3 spans 15 residues. J lost 8 bases, V lost 0 bases, and 7 bases had no gene match. CDR3 sequence (DNA): TGTGCCAGCAGCGTAGGGGGACTAGTGGTCGATGAGCAGTTCTTC. Translating it yields CASSVGGLVVDEQFF.

The chain joins TRBV6-5 to TRBJ2-2; weak D call: TRBD1 (6 bases). The CDR3 sequence is 14 residues long. The germline V gene has CDR1 MNHEY and CDR2 SVGAGI. V lost 6 bases and J 5 bases, leaving 13 bases between the germline ends. CDR3: CASRRLQGTGELFF. CDR3 DNA sequence: TGTGCCAGCAGAAGACTCCAGGGGACCGGGGAGCTGTTTTTT.

V is TRBV5-1 and J is TRBJ2-1; 10 bases align to TRBD1. The CDR3 is made up of 15 amino acids. Losses at the gene ends were 7 bases for V and 6 bases for J; bases not matched to a gene: 10. Germline V gene sequence: CDR1 SGHRS, CDR2 YFSETQ. CDR3 amino acids: CASQPTGGASNEQFF. The DNA of the CDR3 is TGCGCCAGCCAACCGACAGGGGGCGCGTCCAATGAGCAGTTCTTC.

The chain recombines TRBV4-1 with TRBJ1-2; 8 positions match TRBD1. There are 17 residues in the CDR3. Germline loops: CDR1 MGHRA, CDR2 YSYEKL. V shed 3 bases and J 3 bases; nucleotides not matched to a gene: 12. The CDR3 DNA is TGCGCCAGCAGCCAGGTGACAGGGGCCAGCACCCACTATGGCTACACCTTC. It yields the protein CASSQVTGASTHYGYTF.

The V and J genes are TRBV10-2 and TRBJ2-3, with unresolved D. CDR3 length equals 14 residues. Deletions cut 7 bases from V and 1 base from J, with 12 bases between. Germline-derived CDR1 and CDR2 are WSHSY and SAAADI. The CDR3 loop reads CASIPRVGTDTQYF. The CDR3 DNA is TGCGCCAGCATACCCCGGGTGGGCACAGATACGCAGTATTTT.

The J gene is TRBJ2-1, the V gene TRBV7-3, with 7 bases matching TRBD1. CDR1 and CDR2 from the germline V gene are SGHTA and FQGTGA. The CDR3 has 15 amino acids. V trimming: 6 bases; J trimming: 4 bases; junction bases outside the gene matches: 9. CDR3 coding DNA: TGTGCCAGCAGTCTACAGGGGTTTAGGTACAATGAGCAGTTCTTC. Protein sequence: CASSLQGFRYNEQFF.

CDR3 sequence (DNA): TGTGCCAGCAGAAGTAAGTCGGGCACAGATACGCAGTATTTT. It encodes CASRSKSGTDTQYF. This chain uses TRBV6-1 with TRBJ2-3, with no clear D. Trimming cost V 6 bases and J 1 base, with 11 bases left between them. Germline V gene lookup returns CDR1 MNHNS and CDR2 SASEGT. The CDR3 runs 14 residues.